Listed below are T cell receptor beta chains from one sample, sequenced in a study of shared clonotypes between healthy human individuals. Using immunoSEQ multiplex PCR, the repertoire was profiled, and TCRdb retains in-frame clones only, with some absent. The data contain hundreds of thousands of clones, over 95% of them singletons. The specimen was naive CD8+ T cells sorted from blood. These receptors were taken from a woman younger than 45 in good health. Each CDR3 is given with its conserved first and last residue. The D gene is left open where the match is weak. Clone sizes are given selectively: once, few, many, or a class where the clone is expanded.

j_gene,d_gene,v_gene,abundance,CDR3aa,CDR3nt
TRBJ2-7,TRBD2,TRBV2,-,CASRQILGLAGTVDEQYF,TGTGCCAGCAGGCAAATACTAGGACTAGCGGGAACCGTCGACGAGCAGTACTTC
TRBJ2-1,TRBD2,TRBV28,-,CASSLMGGGPYNEQFF,TGTGCCAGCAGTTTAATGGGCGGGGGGCCCTACAATGAGCAGTTCTTC
TRBJ2-2,-,TRBV9,-,CASSVEGFGELFF,TGTGCCAGCAGCGTAGAAGGGTTCGGGGAGCTGTTTTTT
TRBJ2-4,TRBD2,TRBV13,-,CASSLGASSGSKNIQYF,TGTGCCAGCAGCTTAGGGGCCAGTAGCGGGTCCAAAAACATTCAGTACTTC
TRBJ2-5,-,TRBV7-8,-,CASSLLPQETQYF,TGTGCCAGCAGCTTATTACCTCAAGAGACCCAGTACTTC
TRBJ2-1,TRBD1,TRBV19,-,CASSIPRQGTNEQFF,TGTGCCAGTAGTATCCCGAGACAGGGGACAAATGAGCAGTTCTTC
TRBJ2-7,-,TRBV5-6,-,CASSFGTDPYEQYF,TGTGCCAGCAGCTTTGGGACTGATCCCTACGAGCAGTACTTC
TRBJ1-2,-,TRBV19,-,CASSIGSRNGYTF,TGTGCCAGTAGTATAGGGAGTCGGAATGGCTACACCTTC
TRBJ2-3,TRBD2,TRBV2,-,CASSPFRDGAGGTDTQYF,TGTGCCAGCAGTCCATTTCGGGATGGGGCGGGAGGGACCGATACGCAGTATTTT
TRBJ2-1,-,TRBV6-5,-,CASRLRDATYNEQFF,TGTGCCAGCAGGCTCCGGGACGCCACCTACAATGAGCAGTTCTTC
TRBJ2-3,-,TRBV28,-,CASSFPIQPGLIRTDTQYF,TGTGCCAGCAGTTTTCCCATACAACCGGGACTTATCCGCACAGATACGCAGTATTTT
TRBJ2-1,TRBD2,TRBV6-5,-,CASSPTEGGGNEQFF,TGTGCCAGCAGTCCAACGGAGGGCGGGGGAAATGAGCAGTTCTTC
TRBJ1-1,-,TRBV28,once,CASSRPSTGPAAFF,TGTGCCAGCAGCAGACCATCGACAGGCCCGGCGGCTTTCTTT
TRBJ1-2,TRBD1,TRBV28,-,CASSWTGMNYGYTF,TGTGCCAGCAGTTGGACAGGGATGAACTATGGCTACACCTTC
TRBJ1-5,-,TRBV21-1,-,CASSKVRTANSNQPQHF,TGTGCCAGCAGCAAAGTTCGGACGGCGAATAGCAATCAGCCCCAGCATTTT
TRBJ2-1,-,TRBV18,-,CASSPPLRRPEQFF,TGTGCCAGCTCACCACCCTTGAGGAGACCTGAGCAGTTCTTC
TRBJ2-3,TRBD2,TRBV9,-,CASSEGTSGTDTQYF,TGTGCCAGCAGCGAGGGGACTAGCGGCACAGATACGCAGTATTTT
TRBJ1-2,-,TRBV29-1,once,CSVVGQNYGYTF,TGCAGCGTTGTTGGACAGAACTATGGCTACACCTTC
TRBJ2-2,-,TRBV13,once,CASSSWRGRELFF,TGTGCCAGCAGTTCCTGGAGGGGGCGGGAGCTGTTTTTT
TRBJ1-2,TRBD1,TRBV4-1,-,CASRTGKGYTF,TGCGCCAGCAGGACAGGGAAGGGCTACACCTTC
TRBJ2-7,-,TRBV27,-,CASSLYYSYEQYF,TGTGCCAGCAGTTTATACTACTCCTACGAGCAGTACTTC
TRBJ1-1,TRBD1,TRBV11-2,-,CASSLRGQGWDTEAFF,TGTGCCAGCAGCTTGAGGGGACAGGGTTGGGACACTGAAGCTTTCTTT
TRBJ2-7,TRBD1,TRBV19,-,CASSMTLGQGYEQYF,TGTGCCAGTAGTATGACTCTCGGACAGGGCTACGAGCAGTACTTC
TRBJ2-7,-,TRBV27,-,CASSLSTGPTPYEQYF,TGTGCCAGCAGTTTATCAACGGGCCCTACGCCCTACGAGCAGTACTTC
TRBJ1-1,-,TRBV6-5,-,CATLHPGTVTEAFF,TGTGCCACCTTACATCCGGGTACGGTCACTGAAGCTTTCTTT
TRBJ2-7,-,TRBV19,-,CASSISGTYTYEQYF,TGTGCCAGTAGTATATCCGGGACATATACCTACGAGCAGTACTTC
TRBJ2-5,-,TRBV9,-,CASSRDSGETQYF,TGTGCCAGCAGCAGGGACTCCGGCGAGACCCAGTACTTC
TRBJ2-7,-,TRBV4-1,-,CASSQEEPGVTYEQYF,TGCGCCAGCAGCCAAGAGGAACCGGGAGTAACCTACGAGCAGTACTTC
TRBJ1-2,-,TRBV13,-,CASSLGRTNYGYTF,TGTGCCAGCAGCTTAGGACGCACTAACTATGGCTACACCTTC
TRBJ2-2,-,TRBV9,-,CASSVYQNTGELFF,TGTGCCAGCAGCGTTTACCAGAACACCGGGGAGCTGTTTTTT
TRBJ2-1,-,TRBV27,-,CASSLTGQYEQFF,TGTGCCAGCAGTTTGACAGGTCAATATGAGCAGTTCTTC
TRBJ2-1,-,TRBV28,-,CASSSGHLSYNEQFF,TGTGCCAGCAGTTCCGGGCACTTATCCTACAATGAGCAGTTCTTC
TRBJ2-7,TRBD1,TRBV10-1,once,CASRADRGSCHEQYF,TGCGCCAGCAGGGCGGACAGGGGGTCTTGCCACGAGCAGTACTTC
TRBJ1-3,-,TRBV5-1,once,CASSLAGGTGNTIYF,TGCGCCAGCAGCTTGGCCGGGGGTACTGGAAACACCATATATTTT
TRBJ2-3,-,TRBV5-5,-,CASSLQVDTQYF,TGTGCCAGCAGCTTGCAGGTAGATACGCAGTATTTT
TRBJ1-2,TRBD1,TRBV9,-,CASSVELTGTGYGYTF,TGTGCCAGCAGCGTAGAGCTTACCGGGACAGGATATGGCTACACCTTC
TRBJ2-5,-,TRBV13,-,CASSLGGEETQYF,TGTGCCAGCAGCTTAGGGGGGGAAGAGACCCAGTACTTC
TRBJ1-6,-,TRBV28,-,CASRTGSSYNSPLHF,TGTGCCAGCAGGACGGGAAGCTCCTATAATTCACCCCTCCACTTT
TRBJ2-7,TRBD2,TRBV2,-,CASRPTSASSYEQYF,TGTGCCAGCAGGCCGACTAGCGCCAGCTCCTACGAGCAGTACTTC
TRBJ2-1,TRBD1,TRBV4-1,-,CASSFRGQEGYNEQFF,TGCGCCAGCAGCTTCCGGGGACAGGAAGGATACAATGAGCAGTTCTTC
TRBJ1-2,TRBD1,TRBV4-1,-,CASSRRQGSPDYVGYTF,TGCGCCAGCAGCCGCCGACAGGGATCGCCAGACTATGTGGGCTACACCTTC
TRBJ1-2,TRBD1,TRBV29-1,-,CSDLGFGTGDGYTF,TGCAGCGACTTGGGGTTCGGGACAGGGGATGGCTACACCTTC